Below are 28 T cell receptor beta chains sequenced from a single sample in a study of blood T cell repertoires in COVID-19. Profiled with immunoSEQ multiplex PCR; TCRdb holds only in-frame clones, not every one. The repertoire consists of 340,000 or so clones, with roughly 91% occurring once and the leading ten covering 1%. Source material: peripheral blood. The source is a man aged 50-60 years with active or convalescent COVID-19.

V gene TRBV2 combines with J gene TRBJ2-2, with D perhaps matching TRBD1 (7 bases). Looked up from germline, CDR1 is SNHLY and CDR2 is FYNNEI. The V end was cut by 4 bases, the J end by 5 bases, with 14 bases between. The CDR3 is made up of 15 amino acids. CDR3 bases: TGTGCCAGCAGTGCAGTTCCAGGGGGGACCGGGGAGCTGTTTTTT. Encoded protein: CASSAVPGGTGELFF.

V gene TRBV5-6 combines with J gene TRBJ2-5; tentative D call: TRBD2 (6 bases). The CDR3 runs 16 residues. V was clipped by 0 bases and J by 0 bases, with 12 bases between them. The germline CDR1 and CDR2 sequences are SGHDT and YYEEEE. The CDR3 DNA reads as TGTGCCAGCAGCTTGGGCCCTAGCGCCCACCAAGAGACCCAGTACTTC. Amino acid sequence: CASSLGPSAHQETQYF.

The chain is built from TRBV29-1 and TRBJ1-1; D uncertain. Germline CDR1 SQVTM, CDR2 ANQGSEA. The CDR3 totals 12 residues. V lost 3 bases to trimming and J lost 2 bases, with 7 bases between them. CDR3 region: CSVESDNTEAFF. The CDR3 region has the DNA TGCAGCGTTGAGTCAGATAACACTGAAGCTTTCTTT.

The CDR3 DNA reads TGTGCCAGCAGCGTCTCGTTGGGAGACACAGATACGCAGTATTTT. As protein: CASSVSLGDTDTQYF. The chain is built from TRBV6-4 and TRBJ2-3, with D possibly matching TRBD2 (5 bases). Per germline, CDR1 MRHNA and CDR2 SNTAGT. Trimming pared 6 bases from V and 2 bases from J, leaving 15 bases between. CDR3 length equals 15 residues.

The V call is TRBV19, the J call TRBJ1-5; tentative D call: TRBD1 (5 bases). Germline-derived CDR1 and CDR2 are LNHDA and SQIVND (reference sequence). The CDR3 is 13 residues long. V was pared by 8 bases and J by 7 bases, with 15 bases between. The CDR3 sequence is CASGTQADQPQHF. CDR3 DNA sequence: TGTGCCAGTGGAACACAGGCGGACCAGCCCCAGCATTTT.

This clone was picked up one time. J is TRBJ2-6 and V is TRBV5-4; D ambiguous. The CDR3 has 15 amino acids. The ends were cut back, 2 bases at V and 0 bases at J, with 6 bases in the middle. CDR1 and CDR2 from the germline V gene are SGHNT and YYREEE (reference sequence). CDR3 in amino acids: CASSLYSSGANVLTF. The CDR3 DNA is TGTGCCAGCAGCTTATACTCCTCTGGGGCCAACGTCCTGACTTTC.

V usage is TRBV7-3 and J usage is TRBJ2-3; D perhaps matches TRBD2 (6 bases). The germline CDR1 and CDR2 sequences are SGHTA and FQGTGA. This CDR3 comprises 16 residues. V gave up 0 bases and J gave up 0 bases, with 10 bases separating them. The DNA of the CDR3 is TGTGCCAGCAGCTTAACGTGGGGGGAAAGCACAGATACGCAGTATTTT. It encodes CASSLTWGESTDTQYF.

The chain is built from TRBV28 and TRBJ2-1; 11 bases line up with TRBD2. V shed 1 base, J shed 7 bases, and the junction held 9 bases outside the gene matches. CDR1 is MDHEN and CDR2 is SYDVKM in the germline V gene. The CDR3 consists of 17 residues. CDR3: CASSLLGSGRAGNEQFF. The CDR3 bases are TGTGCCAGCAGTTTATTAGGTAGCGGGAGGGCCGGGAATGAGCAGTTCTTC.

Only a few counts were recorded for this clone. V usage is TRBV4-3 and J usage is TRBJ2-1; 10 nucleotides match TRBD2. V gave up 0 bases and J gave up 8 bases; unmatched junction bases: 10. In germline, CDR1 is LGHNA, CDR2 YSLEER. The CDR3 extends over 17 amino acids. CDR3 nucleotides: TGCGCCAGCAGCCAAGAAAGCGGGGGGGCCTTAGTCTATGAGCAGTTCTTC. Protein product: CASSQESGGALVYEQFF.

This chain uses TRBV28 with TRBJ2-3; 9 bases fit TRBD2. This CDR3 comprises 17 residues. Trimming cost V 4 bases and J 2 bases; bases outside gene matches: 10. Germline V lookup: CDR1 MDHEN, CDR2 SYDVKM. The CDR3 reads CASSSASTSGLTDTQYF. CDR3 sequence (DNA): TGTGCCAGCAGTTCCGCCTCGACTAGCGGTCTCACAGATACGCAGTATTTT. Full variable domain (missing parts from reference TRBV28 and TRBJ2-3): DVKVTQSSRYLVKRTGEKVFLECVQDMDHENMFWYRQDPGLGLRLIYFSYDVKMKEKGDIPEGYSVSREKKERFSLILESASTNQTSMYLCASSSASTSGLTDTQYFGPGTRLTVL.

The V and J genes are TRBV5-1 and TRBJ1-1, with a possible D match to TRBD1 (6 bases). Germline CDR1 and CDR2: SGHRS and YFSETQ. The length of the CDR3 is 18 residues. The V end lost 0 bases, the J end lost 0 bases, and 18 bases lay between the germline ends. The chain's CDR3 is CASSLEPPTGYMNTEAFF. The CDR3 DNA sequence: TGCGCCAGCAGCTTGGAACCCCCTACAGGGTACATGAACACTGAAGCTTTCTTT.

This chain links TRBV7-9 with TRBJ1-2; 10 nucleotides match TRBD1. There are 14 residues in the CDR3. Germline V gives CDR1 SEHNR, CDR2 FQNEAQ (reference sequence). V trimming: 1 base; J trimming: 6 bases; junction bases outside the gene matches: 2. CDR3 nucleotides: TGTGCCAGCAGCTTAGAAGGGACAGGGGATGGCTACACCTTC. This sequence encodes CASSLEGTGDGYTF.

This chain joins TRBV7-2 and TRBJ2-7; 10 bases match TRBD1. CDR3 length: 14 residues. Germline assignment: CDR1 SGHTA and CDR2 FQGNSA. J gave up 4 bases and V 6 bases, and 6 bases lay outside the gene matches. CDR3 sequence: CASRSRDRGYEQYF. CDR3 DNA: TGTGCCAGCAGGTCTAGGGACAGGGGTTACGAGCAGTACTTC.

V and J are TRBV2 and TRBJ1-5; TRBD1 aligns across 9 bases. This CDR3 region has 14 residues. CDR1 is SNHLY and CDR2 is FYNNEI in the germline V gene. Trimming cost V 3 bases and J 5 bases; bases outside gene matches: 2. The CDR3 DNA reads TGTGCCAGCAGTGAGGGACAGGGCCATCAGCCCCAGCATTTT. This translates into CASSEGQGHQPQHF.

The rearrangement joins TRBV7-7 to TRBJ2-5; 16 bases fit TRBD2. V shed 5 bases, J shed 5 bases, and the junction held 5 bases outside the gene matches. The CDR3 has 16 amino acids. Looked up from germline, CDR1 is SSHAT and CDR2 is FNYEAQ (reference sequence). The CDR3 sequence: CASSPGLAGGLETQYF. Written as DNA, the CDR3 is TGTGCCAGCAGCCCGGGACTAGCGGGAGGGCTTGAGACCCAGTACTTC.

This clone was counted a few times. In nucleotides, the CDR3 is TGCGCCAGCAGCTTGGGGGGACAGGGGAGGTCACCCCTCCACTTT. This translates into CASSLGGQGRSPLHF. The rearrangement uses TRBV5-1 and TRBJ1-6, with 10 bases that match TRBD1. J was trimmed by 10 bases and V by 0 bases; bases with no gene match: 4. CDR1 and CDR2 from the germline V gene are SGHRS and YFSETQ. The CDR3 has 15 residues. The variable domain in full, with the rest retrieved from reference TRBV5-1 and TRBJ1-6, is KAGVTQTPRYLIKTRGQQVTLSCSPISGHRSVSWYQQTPGQGLQFLFEYFSETQRNKGNFPGRFSGRQFSNSRSEMNVSTLELGDSALYLCASSLGGQGRSPLHFGNGTRLTVT.

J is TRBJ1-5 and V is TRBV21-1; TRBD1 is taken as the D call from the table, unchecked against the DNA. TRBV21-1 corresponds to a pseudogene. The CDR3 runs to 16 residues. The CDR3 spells CASKRVGDSANQPQHF. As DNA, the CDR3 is TGTGCCAGCAAGCGTGTCGGGGACAGTGCAAATCAGCCCCAGCATTTT.

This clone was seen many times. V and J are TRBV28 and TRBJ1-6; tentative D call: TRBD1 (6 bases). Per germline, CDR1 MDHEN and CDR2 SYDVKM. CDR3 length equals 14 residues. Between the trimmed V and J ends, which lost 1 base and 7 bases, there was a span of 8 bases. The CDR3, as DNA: TGTGCCAGCAGTTTATTTGGGGGCAATTCACCCCTCCACTTT. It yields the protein CASSLFGGNSPLHF.

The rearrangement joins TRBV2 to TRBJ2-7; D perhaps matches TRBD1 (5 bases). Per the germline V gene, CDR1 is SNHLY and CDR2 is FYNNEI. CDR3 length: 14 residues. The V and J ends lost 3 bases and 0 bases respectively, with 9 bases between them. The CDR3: CASSDRVNSYEQYF. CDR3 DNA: TGTGCCAGCAGTGACAGGGTGAACTCCTACGAGCAGTACTTC.

In DNA, the CDR3 is TGTGCCATCAGCTGGGGGGAGATTAACACCGGGGAGCTGTTTTTT. Protein: CAISWGEINTGELFF. The chain combines TRBV10-3 with TRBJ2-2, with D perhaps TRBD2 (6 bases). V was clipped by 6 bases and J by 2 bases, with 13 bases between them. CDR1 ENHRY and CDR2 SYGVKD come from the germline V gene. This CDR3 spans 15 amino acids.

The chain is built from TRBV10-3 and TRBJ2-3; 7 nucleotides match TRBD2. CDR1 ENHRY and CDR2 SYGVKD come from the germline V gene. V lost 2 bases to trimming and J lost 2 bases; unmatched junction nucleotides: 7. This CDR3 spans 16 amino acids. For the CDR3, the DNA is TGTGCCATCAGTGAGGAGGTAGCGGGCCACACAGATACGCAGTATTTT. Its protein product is CAISEEVAGHTDTQYF.

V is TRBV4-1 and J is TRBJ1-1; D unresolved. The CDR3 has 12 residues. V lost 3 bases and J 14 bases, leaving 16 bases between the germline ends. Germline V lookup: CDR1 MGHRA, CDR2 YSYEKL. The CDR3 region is CASSHPYDRLFF. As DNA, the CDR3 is TGCGCCAGCAGCCATCCCTACGATAGACTCTTCTTT.

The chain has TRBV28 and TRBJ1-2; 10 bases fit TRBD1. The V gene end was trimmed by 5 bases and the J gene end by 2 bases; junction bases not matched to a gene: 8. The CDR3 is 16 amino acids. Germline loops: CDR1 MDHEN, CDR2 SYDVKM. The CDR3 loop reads CASSPKGQGKNYGYTF. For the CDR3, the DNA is TGTGCCAGCAGTCCCAAGGGACAGGGGAAGAACTATGGCTACACCTTC.

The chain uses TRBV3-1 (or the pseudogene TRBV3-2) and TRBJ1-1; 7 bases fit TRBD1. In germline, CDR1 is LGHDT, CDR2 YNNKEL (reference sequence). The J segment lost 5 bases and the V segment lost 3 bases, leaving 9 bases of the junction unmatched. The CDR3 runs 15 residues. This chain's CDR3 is CASSHYKQGKTEAFF. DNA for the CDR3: TGTGCCAGCAGCCATTACAAACAGGGGAAGACTGAAGCTTTCTTT.

CDR3 sequence reads: CASSAGAREEKLFF. The CDR3 DNA reads as TGTGCCAGCAGCGCAGGGGCGAGGGAAGAAAAACTGTTTTTT. The chain combines TRBV11-2 with TRBJ1-4; a weak D match, TRBD1 (6 bases). Per germline, CDR1 SGHAT and CDR2 FQNNGV. V dropped 5 bases and J dropped 8 bases, with 15 bases sitting between them. This CDR3 has 14 residues.

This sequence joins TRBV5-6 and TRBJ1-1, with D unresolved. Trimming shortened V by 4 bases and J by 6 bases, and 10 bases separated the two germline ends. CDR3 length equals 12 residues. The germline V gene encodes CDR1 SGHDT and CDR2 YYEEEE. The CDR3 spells CASSLNAAEAFF. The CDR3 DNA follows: TGTGCCAGCAGCCTAAATGCGGCTGAAGCTTTCTTT.

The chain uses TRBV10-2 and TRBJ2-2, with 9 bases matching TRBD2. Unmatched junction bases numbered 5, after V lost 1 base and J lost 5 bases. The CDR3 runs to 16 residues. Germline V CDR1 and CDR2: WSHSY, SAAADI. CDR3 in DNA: TGCGCCAGCAGTGAGTTTTCTAGCGGGAAAACCGGGGAGCTGTTTTTT. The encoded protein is CASSEFSSGKTGELFF.

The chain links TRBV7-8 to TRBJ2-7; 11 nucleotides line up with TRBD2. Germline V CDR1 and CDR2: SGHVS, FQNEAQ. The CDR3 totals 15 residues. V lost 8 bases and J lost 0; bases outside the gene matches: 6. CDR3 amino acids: CASASGGLSSYEQYF. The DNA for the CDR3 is TGTGCCAGCGCTAGCGGGGGGTTAAGCTCCTACGAGCAGTACTTC.